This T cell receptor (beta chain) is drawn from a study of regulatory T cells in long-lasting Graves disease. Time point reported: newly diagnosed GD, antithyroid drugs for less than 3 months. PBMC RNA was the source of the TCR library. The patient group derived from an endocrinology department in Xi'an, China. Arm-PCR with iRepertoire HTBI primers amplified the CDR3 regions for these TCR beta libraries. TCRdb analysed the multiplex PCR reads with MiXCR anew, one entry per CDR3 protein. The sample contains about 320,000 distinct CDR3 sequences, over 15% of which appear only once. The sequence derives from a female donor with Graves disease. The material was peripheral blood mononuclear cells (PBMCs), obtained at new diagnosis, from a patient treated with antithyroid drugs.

Here the CDR3 reads CAITPREGSYEQYF. The CDR3 DNA is TGTGCCATCACCCCGAGGGAAGGGTCCTACGAGCAGTACTTC. The chain is built from TRBV10-3 and TRBJ2-7; weak D call: TRBD2 (5 bases). The V end lost 7 bases, the J end lost 1 base, and 14 bases lay between the germline ends. Germline CDR1 reads ENHRY; CDR2 reads SYGVKD. The CDR3 contains 14 residues.